These 4 T cell receptor beta chains originate from one sample sequenced in a study of CXCR3-negative and CXCR3-positive naive CD8 T cells. The authors prepared UMI-labeled TRB cDNA libraries by 5' RACE. Reprocessing the 5' RACE reads, TCRdb reports a single entry for every CDR3 protein and omits DNA. The table counts some 40,000 distinct CDR3 sequences; more than 14% lies in the top ten. Sequencing was performed on memory CD8+ T cells from blood. Receptor source: a human donor in good health. Some clones in this sample may be carry-over from other donors' samples.

The chain employs TRBV7-2 and TRBJ2-7. The germline V gene has CDR1 SGHTA and CDR2 FQGNSA. The CDR3 contains 11 residues. CDR3: CASSWSYEQYF.

The chain joins TRBV20-1 to TRBJ1-1; as DNA is missing, the TRBD1 call by TCRdb cannot be tested. Germline V gene lookup returns CDR1 DFQATT and CDR2 SNEGSKA (reference sequence). The CDR3 covers 15 residues. CDR3 region: CSARAKGQGGTEAFF.

The V and J genes are TRBV6-4 and TRBJ2-3; TCRdb designates TRBD2, a call that cannot be tested without DNA. Per germline, CDR1 MRHNA and CDR2 SNTAGT. This CDR3 contains 15 residues. CDR3 in amino acids: CASRAAGGSTDTQYF.

This chain uses TRBV7-8 with TRBJ2-7. The CDR3 consists of 15 residues. Germline V lookup: CDR1 SGHVS, CDR2 FQNEAQ. The CDR3 region is CASSLGSIGPYEQYF.